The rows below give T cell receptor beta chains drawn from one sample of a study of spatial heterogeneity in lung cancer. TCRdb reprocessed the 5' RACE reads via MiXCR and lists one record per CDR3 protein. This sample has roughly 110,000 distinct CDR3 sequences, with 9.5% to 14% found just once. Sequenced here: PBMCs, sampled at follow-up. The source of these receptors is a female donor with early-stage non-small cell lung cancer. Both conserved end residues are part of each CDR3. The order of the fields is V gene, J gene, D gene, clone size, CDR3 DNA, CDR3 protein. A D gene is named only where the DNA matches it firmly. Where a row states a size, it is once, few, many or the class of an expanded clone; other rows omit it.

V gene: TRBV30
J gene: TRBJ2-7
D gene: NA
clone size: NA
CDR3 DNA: TGTGCCTGGAGTGTACTCGGAGACGAGCAGTACTTC
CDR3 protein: CAWSVLGDEQYF

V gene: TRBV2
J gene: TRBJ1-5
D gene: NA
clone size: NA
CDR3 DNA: TGTGCCAGCAGTGAGAGGCGCTCCGGGATCAATCAGCCCCAGCATTTT
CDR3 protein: CASSERRSGINQPQHF

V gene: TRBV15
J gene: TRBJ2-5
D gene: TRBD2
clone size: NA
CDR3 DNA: TGTGCCACCAGCAGAGAAGGTAGCGGGAGGGAAGAGACCCAGTACTTC
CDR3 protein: CATSREGSGREETQYF

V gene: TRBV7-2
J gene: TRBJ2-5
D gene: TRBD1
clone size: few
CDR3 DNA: TGTGCCAGCGGAAAAGACAGGGTTGAGACCCAGTACTTC
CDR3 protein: CASGKDRVETQYF

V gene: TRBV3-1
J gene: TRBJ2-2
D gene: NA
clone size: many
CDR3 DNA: TGTGCCAGCAGGCCCATGGGGACGGCCAACACCGGGGAGCTGTTTTTT
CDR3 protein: CASRPMGTANTGELFF

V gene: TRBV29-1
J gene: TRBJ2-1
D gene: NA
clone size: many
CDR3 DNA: TGCAGCGTTCAACAGGAACAAACTTACAATGAGCAGTTCTTC
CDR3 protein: CSVQQEQTYNEQFF

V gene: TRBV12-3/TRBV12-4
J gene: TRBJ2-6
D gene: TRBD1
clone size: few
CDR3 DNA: TGTGCCAGCAGTTTTACAGGGGGCTTCTCTGGGGCCAACGTCCTGACTTTC
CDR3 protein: CASSFTGGFSGANVLTF

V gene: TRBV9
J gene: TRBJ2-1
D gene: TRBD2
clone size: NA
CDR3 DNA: TGTGCCAGCAGCGTAGACGGGAGGGAATACAATGAGCAGTTCTTC
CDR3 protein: CASSVDGREYNEQFF

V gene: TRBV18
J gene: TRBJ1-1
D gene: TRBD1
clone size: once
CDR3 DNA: TGTGCCAGCTCACTGGGACAGGGGGCTCAGATGAACACTGAAGCTTTCTTT
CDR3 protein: CASSLGQGAQMNTEAFF

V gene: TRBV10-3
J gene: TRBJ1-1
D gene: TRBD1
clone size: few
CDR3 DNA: TGTGCCATCAGTTACAGGGGATCGGACACTGAAGCTTTCTTT
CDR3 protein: CAISYRGSDTEAFF

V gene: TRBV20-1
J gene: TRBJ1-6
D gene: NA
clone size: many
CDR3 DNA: TGCAGTGCCGATACGGGGTATATGGATTCACCCCTCCACTTT
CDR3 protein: CSADTGYMDSPLHF